This T cell receptor beta chain was obtained from a study of blood T cell repertoires in COVID-19. About the research overall: Some COVID-19 samples were acute and others convalescent; all came from the United States, Italy and Spain. In each case, the material was cDNA or gDNA derived from T cells, B-cell-depleted T cells, or PBMCs.

Germline CDR1 LGHNA, CDR2 YNFKEQ. V lost 4 bases and J lost 1; bases outside the gene matches: 6. The CDR3 covers 15 residues. Sequencing was performed with immunoSEQ multiplex PCR; in TCRdb, only in-frame clones are kept and a portion is missing. Of 65,000 or so clones listed, about four fifths are singletons. The rearrangement uses TRBV4-2 and TRBJ1-1; 7 nucleotides line up with TRBD1. Sequencing used peripheral blood. This clonotype originated in a human donor in a cohort sampled during active COVID-19. CDR3 in amino acids: CASSRNDRENTEAFF. The CDR3 DNA sequence: TGTGCCAGCAGCCGGAACGACAGGGAGAACACTGAAGCTTTCTTT.